This paragraph reports one T cell receptor beta chain. As originally analysed: By means of reference gene primer amplification, nucleated cell counts were estimated. Sequencing used immunoSEQ multiplex PCR; TCRdb keeps in-frame clones, though not all of them. The DNA was the basis for D and trimming; V, J and clone size are from that table. The sample includes a few hundred thousand clones, about four fifths seen only once; the top ten take 0.95% to 1.5%. Germline V lookup: CDR1 LGHDT, CDR2 YNNKEL (reference sequence). Trimming removed 4 bases from V and 2 bases from J; junction bases left unmatched: 1. The CDR3 totals 13 residues. This sample stems from a study of blood T cell repertoires in COVID-19.

The chain joins TRBV3-1 (or the pseudogene TRBV3-2) to TRBJ1-1, with 7 bases lining up with TRBD1. This clonotype was obtained from a woman between 50 and 59 years old with acute or convalescent COVID-19. Sequencing was performed on peripheral blood. The CDR3 DNA sequence: TGTGCCAGCAGCCGACAGGGCAACACTGAAGCTTTCTTT. This encodes CASSRQGNTEAFF.